The 13 T cell receptor beta chains below all came from one sample that was sequenced in a study of vaccination effects on CD4 cells after COVID-19. Using viral peptide pools, the ViraFEST assay grew out antigen-specific CD4+ T cells prior to sequencing. The authors isolated CD4+ T cells after around 9 days of culture. Having tested negative for nucleocapsid antibodies, the vaccine recipients showed no prior SARS-CoV-2 infection. These receptors lack a known antigen. TCRdb's table, derived via immunoSEQ multiplex PCR, lists solely in-frame clones and lacks some. The table records 30,000 to 45,000 clones, about 69% of them present only once. This specimen was CD4+ T cells from PBMCs cultured with HCoV-OC43 spike peptides, taken before COVID-19 vaccination. Regarding subset: HCoV-OC43 spike overlapping peptide pool stimulation. The receptors come from a human donor who received a COVID-19 vaccine.

The chain combines TRBV2 with TRBJ2-7; 7 bases fit TRBD1. This CDR3 is built from 12 residues. In germline, CDR1 is SNHLY, CDR2 FYNNEI. Trimming cost V 4 bases and J 7 bases; bases outside gene matches: 4. The CDR3 DNA sequence: TGTGCCAGCAGTGGGGACAGCTGGGAGCAGTACTTC. The encoded protein is CASSGDSWEQYF.

The chain is built from TRBV10-3 and TRBJ2-7, with 8 bases identical to TRBD1. V was clipped by 3 bases and J by 0 bases; unmatched bases: 10. The CDR3 consists of 17 residues. The germline V gene has CDR1 ENHRY and CDR2 SYGVKD. The CDR3 here is CAISDFGMTGASYEQYF. CDR3 DNA: TGTGCCATCAGTGACTTCGGGATGACAGGGGCCTCCTACGAGCAGTACTTC.

In DNA, the CDR3 is TGCGCCAGCAGCTTGGGGCCCGGACGAGGCAATCAGCCCCAGCATTTT. Protein: CASSLGPGRGNQPQHF. The V and J genes are TRBV5-1 and TRBJ1-5; D remains unclear. V was cut by 0 bases and J by 2 bases, with 12 bases left in between. The germline V gene encodes CDR1 SGHRS and CDR2 YFSETQ. The CDR3 totals 16 residues.

This chain uses TRBV10-3 with TRBJ1-1, with 9 bases fitting TRBD1. With V trimmed by 3 bases and J by 4 bases, 9 bases remained unmatched. This CDR3 region has 16 residues. Germline V CDR1 and CDR2: ENHRY, SYGVKD. The CDR3 spells CAISEPVGQGGTEAFF. CDR3 in DNA: TGTGCCATCAGTGAACCTGTGGGACAGGGTGGCACTGAAGCTTTCTTT.

Here the CDR3 DNA reads TGTGCCAGCAGACTAGACAGGGGAGGAAATCAGCCCCAGCATTTT. Amino acids: CASRLDRGGNQPQHF. V usage is TRBV3-1 (or the pseudogene TRBV3-2) and J usage is TRBJ1-5; 8 nucleotides agree with TRBD1. V lost 6 bases to trimming and J lost 4 bases; unmatched junction nucleotides: 8. Germline CDR1 LGHDT, CDR2 YNNKEL (reference sequence). The CDR3 loop spans 15 amino acids.

The rearrangement uses TRBV6-5 and TRBJ2-7; 9 bases are a match to TRBD1. Germline assignment: CDR1 MNHEY and CDR2 SVGAGI. CDR3 length: 15 amino acids. J was trimmed by 1 base and V by 3 bases; bases with no gene match: 4. CDR3 DNA: TGTGCCAGCAGTTATGGGGGACAGGGATCCTACGAGCAGTACTTC. Translation: CASSYGGQGSYEQYF.

J is TRBJ2-1 and V is TRBV6-6; 14 positions agree with TRBD2. This CDR3 comprises 16 residues. Looked up from germline, CDR1 is MNHNY and CDR2 is SVGAGI (reference sequence). V shed 6 bases and J 7 bases; nucleotides not matched to a gene: 8. The chain's CDR3 is CASRRTGLAGGNEQFF. The CDR3 nucleotides are TGTGCCAGCAGGCGAACTGGACTAGCGGGAGGTAATGAGCAGTTCTTC.

This clone was picked up a small number of times. The chain recombines TRBV19 with TRBJ1-5, with D maybe TRBD1 (6 bases). The CDR3 contains 14 residues. Germline lookup yields CDR1 LNHDA and CDR2 SQIVND (reference sequence). The V and J ends lost 3 bases and 6 bases respectively, with 12 bases between them. For the CDR3, the DNA is TGTGCCAGTAGTATCCAGAGGGGGGGTCAGCCCCAGCATTTT. Protein product: CASSIQRGGQPQHF. The full variable domain, in which reference TRBV19 and TRBJ1-5 provide the parts outside the CDR3, is DGGITQSPKYLFRKEGQNVTLSCEQNLNHDAMYWYRQDPGQGLRLIYYSQIVNDFQKGDIAEGYSVSREKKESFPLTVTSAQKNPTAFYLCASSIQRGGQPQHFGDGTRLSIL.

Written as DNA, the CDR3 is TGTGCCAGCAGTGGGATGGGACAGGGGGAGGAGACCCAGTACTTC. Its protein product is CASSGMGQGEETQYF. This rearrangement joins TRBV27 to TRBJ2-5, with TRBD1 matching 11 bases. With V trimmed by 5 bases and J by 5 bases, 7 bases remained unmatched. The CDR3 runs 15 residues. From germline, CDR1 is MNHEY and CDR2 SMNVEV (reference sequence).

The rearrangement links TRBV11-2 to TRBJ2-7; the D call may be TRBD1 or TRBD2 (5 bases each). The germline V and J ends were trimmed by 1 base and 3 bases, with 13 bases remaining between them. This CDR3 contains 15 residues. Germline assignment: CDR1 SGHAT and CDR2 FQNNGV. This CDR3 reads CASSLVRARGYEQYF. For the CDR3, the DNA is TGTGCCAGCAGCTTAGTGCGAGCGAGGGGCTACGAGCAGTACTTC.

The chain uses TRBV5-8 and TRBJ2-1; 7 nucleotides agree with TRBD1. This CDR3 is 16 amino acids long. CDR1 SGHTS and CDR2 YDEGEE come from the germline V gene. Unmatched junction bases numbered 10, after V lost 0 bases and J lost 7 bases. This chain's CDR3 is CASSLGDSPRQNEQFF. The CDR3 DNA sequence: TGTGCCAGCAGCTTGGGGGACAGTCCAAGGCAGAATGAGCAGTTCTTC.

The chain employs TRBV20-1 and TRBJ1-2, with D tentatively TRBD1 (5 bases). Trimming shortened V by 3 bases and J by 1 base, and 15 bases separated the two germline ends. Germline V lookup: CDR1 DFQATT, CDR2 SNEGSKA (reference sequence). The CDR3 has 15 residues. The CDR3 region has the DNA TGCAGTGCTAGTATGAGGGGCCTGGGTAACTATGGCTACACCTTC. It translates to CSASMRGLGNYGYTF.

This clone was counted only a few times. The rearrangement joins TRBV13 to TRBJ2-3, with D unresolved. The CDR3 contains 17 residues. With 1 base removed from V and 1 base from J, the gap between germline ends came to 15 bases. CDR1 and CDR2 (germline): PRHDT, FYEKMQ (reference sequence). The chain's CDR3 is CASSLVLPQSRTDTQYF. The CDR3 region has the DNA TGTGCCAGCAGCTTAGTTCTCCCCCAATCCCGCACAGATACGCAGTATTTT.